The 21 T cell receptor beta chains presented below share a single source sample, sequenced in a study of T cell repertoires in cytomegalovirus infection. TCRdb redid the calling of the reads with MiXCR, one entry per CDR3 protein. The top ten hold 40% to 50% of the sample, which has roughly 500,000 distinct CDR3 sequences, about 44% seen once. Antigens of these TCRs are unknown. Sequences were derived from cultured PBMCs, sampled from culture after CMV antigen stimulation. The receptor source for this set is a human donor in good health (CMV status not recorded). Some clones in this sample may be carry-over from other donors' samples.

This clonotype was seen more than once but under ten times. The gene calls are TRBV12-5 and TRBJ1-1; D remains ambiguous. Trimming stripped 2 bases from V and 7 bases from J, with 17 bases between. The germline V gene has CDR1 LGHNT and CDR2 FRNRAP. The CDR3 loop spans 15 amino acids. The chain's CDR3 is CASGLSTQRRDEAFF. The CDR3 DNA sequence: TGTGCTAGTGGTTTGAGCACCCAAAGGAGGGATGAAGCTTTCTTT.

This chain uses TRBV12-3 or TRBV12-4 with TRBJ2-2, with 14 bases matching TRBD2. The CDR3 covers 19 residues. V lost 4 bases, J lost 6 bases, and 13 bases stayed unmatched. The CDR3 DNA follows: TGTGCCAGCAGTTCTTACTCGGGACTAGCGGGAGAGGTCGCCGGGGAGCTGTTTTTT. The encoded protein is CASSSYSGLAGEVAGELFF.

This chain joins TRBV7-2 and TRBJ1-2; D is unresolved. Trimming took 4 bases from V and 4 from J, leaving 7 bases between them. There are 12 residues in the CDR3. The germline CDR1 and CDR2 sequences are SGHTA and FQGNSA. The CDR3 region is CASSSPGYGYTF. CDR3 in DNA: TGTGCCAGCAGCTCGCCCGGCTATGGCTACACCTTC.

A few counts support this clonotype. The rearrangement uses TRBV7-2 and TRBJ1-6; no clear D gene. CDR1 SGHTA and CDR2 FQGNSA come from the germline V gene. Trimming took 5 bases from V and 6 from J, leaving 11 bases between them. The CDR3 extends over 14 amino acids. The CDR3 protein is CASSPHYVNSPLHF. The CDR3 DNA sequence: TGTGCCAGCAGCCCTCATTATGTTAATTCACCCCTCCACTTT.

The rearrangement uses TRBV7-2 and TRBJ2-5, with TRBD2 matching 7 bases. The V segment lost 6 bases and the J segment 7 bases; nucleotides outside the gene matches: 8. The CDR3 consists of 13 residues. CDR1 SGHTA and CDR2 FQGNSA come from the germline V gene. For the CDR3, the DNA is TGTGCCAGCAGACGCGGGACTACTGGGACCCAGTACTTC. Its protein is CASRRGTTGTQYF.

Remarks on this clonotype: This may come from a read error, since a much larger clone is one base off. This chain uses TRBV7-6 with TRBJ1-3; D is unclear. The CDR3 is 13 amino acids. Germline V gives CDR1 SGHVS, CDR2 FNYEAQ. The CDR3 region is CASRSASGNTMYF. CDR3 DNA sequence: TGTGCCAGCAGATCTGCCTCTGGAAACACCATGTATTTT.

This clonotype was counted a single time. CDR3 sequence reads: CSAREPGTYEQYF. For the CDR3, the DNA is TGCAGTGCTAGAGAGCCAGGCACCTACGAGCAGTACTTC. This rearrangement joins TRBV20-1 to TRBJ2-7; D is undetermined. V was cut by 0 bases and J by 2 bases, with 8 bases left in between. The CDR3 spans 13 residues. In germline, CDR1 is DFQATT, CDR2 SNEGSKA (reference sequence).

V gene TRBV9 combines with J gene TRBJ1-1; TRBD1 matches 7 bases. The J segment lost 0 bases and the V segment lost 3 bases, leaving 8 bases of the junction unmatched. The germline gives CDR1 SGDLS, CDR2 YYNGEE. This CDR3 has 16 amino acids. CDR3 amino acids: CASSAPPGQMNTEAFF. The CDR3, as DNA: TGTGCCAGCAGCGCACCCCCGGGACAGATGAACACTGAAGCTTTCTTT.

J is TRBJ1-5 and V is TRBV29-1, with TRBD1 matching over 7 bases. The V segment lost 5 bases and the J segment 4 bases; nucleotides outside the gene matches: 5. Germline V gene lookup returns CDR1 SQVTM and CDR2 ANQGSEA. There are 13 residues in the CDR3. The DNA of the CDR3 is TGCAGCGTTTCGGACAGGCCAAATCAGCCCCAGCATTTT. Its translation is CSVSDRPNQPQHF.

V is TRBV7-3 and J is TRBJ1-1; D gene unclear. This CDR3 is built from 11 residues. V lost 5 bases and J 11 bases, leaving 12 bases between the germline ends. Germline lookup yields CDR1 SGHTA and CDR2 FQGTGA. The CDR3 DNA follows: TGTGCCAGCAGCGGACGCCTCGGGGCTTTCTTT. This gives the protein CASSGRLGAFF.

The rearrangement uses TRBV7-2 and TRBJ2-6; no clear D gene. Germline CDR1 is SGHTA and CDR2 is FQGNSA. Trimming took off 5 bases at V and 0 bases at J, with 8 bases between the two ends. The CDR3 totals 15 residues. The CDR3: CASSRITSGANVLTF. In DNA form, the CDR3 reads TGTGCCAGCAGCCGTATTACCTCTGGGGCCAACGTCCTGACTTTC.

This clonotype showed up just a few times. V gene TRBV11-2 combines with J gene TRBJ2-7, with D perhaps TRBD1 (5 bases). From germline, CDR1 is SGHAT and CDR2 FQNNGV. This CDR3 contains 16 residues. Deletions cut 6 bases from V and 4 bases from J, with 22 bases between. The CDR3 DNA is TGTGCCAGCAGAGACAGTCGGACACCGACCTTATACGAGCAGTACTTC. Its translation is CASRDSRTPTLYEQYF. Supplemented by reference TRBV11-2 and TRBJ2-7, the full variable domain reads EAGVAQSPRYKIIEKRQSVAFWCNPISGHATLYWYQQILGQGPKLLIQFQNNGVVDDSQLPKDRFSAERLKGVDSTLKIQPAKLEDSAVYLCASRDSRTPTLYEQYFGPGTRLTVT.

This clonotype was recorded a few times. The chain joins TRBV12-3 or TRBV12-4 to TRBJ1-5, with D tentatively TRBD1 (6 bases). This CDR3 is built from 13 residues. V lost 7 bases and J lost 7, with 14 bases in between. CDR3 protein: CASTMGGGQPQHF. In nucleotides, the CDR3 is TGTGCCAGCACCATGGGGGGCGGCCAGCCCCAGCATTTT.

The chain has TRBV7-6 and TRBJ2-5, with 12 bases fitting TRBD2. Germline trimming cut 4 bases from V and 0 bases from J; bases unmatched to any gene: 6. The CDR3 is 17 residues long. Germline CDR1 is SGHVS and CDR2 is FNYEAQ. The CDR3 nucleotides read TGTGCCAGCAGCTCCGGACTAGCGGGGCATTACCAAGAGACCCAGTACTTC. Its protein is CASSSGLAGHYQETQYF.

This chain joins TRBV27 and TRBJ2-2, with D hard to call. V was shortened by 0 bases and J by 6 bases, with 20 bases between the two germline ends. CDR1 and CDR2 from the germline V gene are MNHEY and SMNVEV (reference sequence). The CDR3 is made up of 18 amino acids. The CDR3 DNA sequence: TGTGCCAGCAGTTTATCCAGCCCGGCGGCCCTTTACGCCGGGGAGCTGTTTTTT. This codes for CASSLSSPAALYAGELFF.

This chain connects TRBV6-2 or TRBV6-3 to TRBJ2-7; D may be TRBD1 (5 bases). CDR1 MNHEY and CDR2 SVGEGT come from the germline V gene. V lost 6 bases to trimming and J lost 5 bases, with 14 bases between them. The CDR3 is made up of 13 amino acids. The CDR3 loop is CASSDLGHDEQYF. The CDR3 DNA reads TGTGCCAGCAGCGATCTAGGACACGACGAGCAGTACTTC.

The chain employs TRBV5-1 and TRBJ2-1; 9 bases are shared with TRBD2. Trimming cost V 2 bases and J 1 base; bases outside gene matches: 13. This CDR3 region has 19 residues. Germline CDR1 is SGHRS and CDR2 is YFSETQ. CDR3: CASSFGRGVSGRSYNEQFF. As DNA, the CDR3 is TGCGCCAGCAGCTTCGGAAGGGGCGTAAGCGGGAGGTCCTACAATGAGCAGTTCTTC.

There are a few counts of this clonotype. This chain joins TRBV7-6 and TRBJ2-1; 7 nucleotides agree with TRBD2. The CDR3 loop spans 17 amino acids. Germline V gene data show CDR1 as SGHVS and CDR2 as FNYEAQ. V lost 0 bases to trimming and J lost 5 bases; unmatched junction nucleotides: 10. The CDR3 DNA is TGTGCCAGCAGCTTAGCGGGGAGGGGATGGGGCCACAATGAGCAGTTCTTC. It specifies CASSLAGRGWGHNEQFF.

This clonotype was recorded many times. The CDR3 protein is CASSLGRLSNQPQHF. CDR3 nucleotide sequence: TGTGCCAGCAGCTTAGGTCGTTTGAGCAATCAGCCCCAGCATTTT. V gene TRBV7-2 combines with J gene TRBJ1-5; D not certain. CDR1 SGHTA and CDR2 FQGNSA come from the germline V gene. CDR3 length: 15 amino acids. V lost 1 base to trimming and J lost 1 base, with 8 bases between them.

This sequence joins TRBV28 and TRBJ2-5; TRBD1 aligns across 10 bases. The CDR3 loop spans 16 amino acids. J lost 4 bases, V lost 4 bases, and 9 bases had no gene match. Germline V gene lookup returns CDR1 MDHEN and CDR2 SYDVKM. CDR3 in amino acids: CASSSSRTGGSETQYF. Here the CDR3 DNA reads TGTGCCAGCAGTTCCTCGCGGACAGGGGGTTCAGAGACCCAGTACTTC.

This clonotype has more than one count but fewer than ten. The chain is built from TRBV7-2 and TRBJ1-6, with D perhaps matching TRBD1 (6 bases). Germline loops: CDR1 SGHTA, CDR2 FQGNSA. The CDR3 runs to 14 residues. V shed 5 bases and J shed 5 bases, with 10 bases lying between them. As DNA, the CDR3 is TGTGCCAGCAGCGGACAGAGTAATAATTCACCCCTCCACTTT. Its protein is CASSGQSNNSPLHF.